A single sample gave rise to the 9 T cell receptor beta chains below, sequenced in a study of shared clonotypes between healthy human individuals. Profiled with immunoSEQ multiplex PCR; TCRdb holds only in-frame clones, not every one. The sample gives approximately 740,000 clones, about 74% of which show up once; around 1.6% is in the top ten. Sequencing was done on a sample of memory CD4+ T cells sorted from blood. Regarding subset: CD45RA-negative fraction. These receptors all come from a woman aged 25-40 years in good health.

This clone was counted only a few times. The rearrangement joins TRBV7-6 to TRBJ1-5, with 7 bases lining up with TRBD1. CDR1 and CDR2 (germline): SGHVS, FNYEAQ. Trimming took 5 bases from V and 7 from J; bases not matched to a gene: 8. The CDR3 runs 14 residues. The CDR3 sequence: CASSPRQGRQPQHF. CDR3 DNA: TGTGCCAGCAGCCCAAGACAGGGCCGCCAGCCCCAGCATTTT.

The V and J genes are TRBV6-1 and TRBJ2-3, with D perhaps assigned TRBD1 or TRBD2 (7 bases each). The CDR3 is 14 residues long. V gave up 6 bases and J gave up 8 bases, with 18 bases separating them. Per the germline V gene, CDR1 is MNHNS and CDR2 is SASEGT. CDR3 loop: CASRMTGWEGTQYF. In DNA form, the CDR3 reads TGTGCCAGCAGAATGACAGGGTGGGAGGGTACGCAGTATTTT.

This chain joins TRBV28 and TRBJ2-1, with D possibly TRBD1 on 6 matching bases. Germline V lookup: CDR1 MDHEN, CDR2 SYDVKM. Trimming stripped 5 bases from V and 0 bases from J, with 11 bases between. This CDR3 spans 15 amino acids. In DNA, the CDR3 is TGTGCCAGCAGTAGTACAGGGAGCTCCTACAATGAGCAGTTCTTC. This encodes CASSSTGSSYNEQFF.

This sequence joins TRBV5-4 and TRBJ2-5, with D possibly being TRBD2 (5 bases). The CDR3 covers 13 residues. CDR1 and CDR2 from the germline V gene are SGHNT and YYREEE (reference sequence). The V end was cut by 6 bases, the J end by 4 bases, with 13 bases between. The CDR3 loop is CASTDSARETQYF. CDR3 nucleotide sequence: TGTGCCAGCACGGATAGCGCCCGAGAGACCCAGTACTTC.

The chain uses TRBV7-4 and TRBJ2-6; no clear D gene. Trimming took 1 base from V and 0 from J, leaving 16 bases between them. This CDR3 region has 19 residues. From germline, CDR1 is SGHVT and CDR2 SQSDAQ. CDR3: CASSLEWAELYSGANVLTF. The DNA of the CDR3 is TGTGCCAGCAGCTTAGAGTGGGCAGAGCTTTACTCTGGGGCCAACGTCCTGACTTTC.

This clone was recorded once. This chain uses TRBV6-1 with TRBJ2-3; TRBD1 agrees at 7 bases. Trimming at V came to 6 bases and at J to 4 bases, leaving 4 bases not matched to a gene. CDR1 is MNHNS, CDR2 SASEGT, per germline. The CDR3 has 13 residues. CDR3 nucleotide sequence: TGTGCCAGCAGGACAACAGGGGCAGATACGCAGTATTTT. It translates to CASRTTGADTQYF.

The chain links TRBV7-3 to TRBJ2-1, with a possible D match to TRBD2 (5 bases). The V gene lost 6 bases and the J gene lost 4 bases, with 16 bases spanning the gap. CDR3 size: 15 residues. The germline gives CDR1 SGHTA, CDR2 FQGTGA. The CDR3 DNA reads TGTGCCAGCAGAGGCGGCGAGCGGACTTACAATGAGCAGTTCTTC. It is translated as CASRGGERTYNEQFF. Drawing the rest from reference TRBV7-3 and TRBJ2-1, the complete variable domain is GAGVSQTPSNKVTEKGKYVELRCDPISGHTALYWYRQSLGQGPEFLIYFQGTGAADDSGLPNDRFFAVRPEGSVSTLKIQRTERGDSAVYLCASRGGERTYNEQFFGPGTRLTVL.

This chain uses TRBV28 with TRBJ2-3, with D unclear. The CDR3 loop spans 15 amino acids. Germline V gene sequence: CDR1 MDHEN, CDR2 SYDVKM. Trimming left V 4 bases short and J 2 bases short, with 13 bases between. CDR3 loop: CASSSTTANTDTQYF. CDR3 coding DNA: TGTGCCAGCAGTTCCACTACCGCAAACACAGATACGCAGTATTTT.

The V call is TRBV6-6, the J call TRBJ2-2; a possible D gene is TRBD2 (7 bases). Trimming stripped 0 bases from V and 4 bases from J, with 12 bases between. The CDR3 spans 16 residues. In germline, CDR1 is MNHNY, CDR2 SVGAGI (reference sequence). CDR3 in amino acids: CASSYSRGEGTGELFF. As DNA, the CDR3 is TGTGCCAGCAGTTACTCGAGGGGGGAGGGCACCGGGGAGCTGTTTTTT.